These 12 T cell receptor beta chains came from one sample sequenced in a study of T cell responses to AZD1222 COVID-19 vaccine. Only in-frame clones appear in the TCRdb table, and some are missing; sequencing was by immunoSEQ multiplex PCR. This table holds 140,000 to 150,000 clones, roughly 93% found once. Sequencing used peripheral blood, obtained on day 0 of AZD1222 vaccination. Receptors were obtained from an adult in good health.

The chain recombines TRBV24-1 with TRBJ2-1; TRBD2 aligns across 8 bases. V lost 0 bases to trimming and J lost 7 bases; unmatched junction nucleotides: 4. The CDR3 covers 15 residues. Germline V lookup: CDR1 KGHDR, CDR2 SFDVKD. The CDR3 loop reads CATSDLASGLNEQFF. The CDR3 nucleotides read TGTGCCACCAGTGATTTGGCTAGCGGGTTGAATGAGCAGTTCTTC.

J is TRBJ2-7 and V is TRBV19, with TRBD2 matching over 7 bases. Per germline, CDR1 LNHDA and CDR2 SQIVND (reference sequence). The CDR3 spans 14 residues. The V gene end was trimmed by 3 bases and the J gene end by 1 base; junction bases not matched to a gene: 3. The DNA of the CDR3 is TGTGCCAGTAGTATGGAGCGGGGTTCCTACGAGCAGTACTTC. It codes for CASSMERGSYEQYF.

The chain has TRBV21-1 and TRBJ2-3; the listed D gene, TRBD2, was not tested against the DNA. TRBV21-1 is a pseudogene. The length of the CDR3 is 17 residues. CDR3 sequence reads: CASSKESAGERTDTQYF. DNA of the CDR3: TGTGCCAGCAGCAAAGAATCAGCGGGAGAGAGGACAGATACGCAGTATTTT.

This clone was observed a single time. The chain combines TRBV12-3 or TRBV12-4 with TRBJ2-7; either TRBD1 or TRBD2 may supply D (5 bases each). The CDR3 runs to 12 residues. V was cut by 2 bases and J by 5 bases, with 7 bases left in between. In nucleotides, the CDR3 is TGTGCCAGCAGTTTACAGGGAGACGAGCAGTACTTC. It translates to CASSLQGDEQYF.

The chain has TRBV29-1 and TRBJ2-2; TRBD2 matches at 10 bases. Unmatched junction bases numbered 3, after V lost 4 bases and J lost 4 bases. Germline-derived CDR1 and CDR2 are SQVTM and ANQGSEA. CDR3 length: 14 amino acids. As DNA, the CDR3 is TGCAGCGTTGTTGTAGCGGGAGGCACCGGGGAGCTGTTTTTT. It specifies CSVVVAGGTGELFF.

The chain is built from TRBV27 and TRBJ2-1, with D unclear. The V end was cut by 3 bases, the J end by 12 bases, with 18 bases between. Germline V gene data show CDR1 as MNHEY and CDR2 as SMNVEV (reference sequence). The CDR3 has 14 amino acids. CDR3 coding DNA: TGTGCCAGCAGTTTCCCATCCTTACAATATGGGCAGTTCTTC. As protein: CASSFPSLQYGQFF.

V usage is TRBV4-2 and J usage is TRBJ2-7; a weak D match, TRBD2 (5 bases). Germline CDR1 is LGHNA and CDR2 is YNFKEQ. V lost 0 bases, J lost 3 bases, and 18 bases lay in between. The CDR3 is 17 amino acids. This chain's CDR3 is CASSQDGDRLASYEQYF. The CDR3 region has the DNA TGTGCCAGCAGCCAAGATGGGGATCGGCTAGCAAGCTACGAGCAGTACTTC.

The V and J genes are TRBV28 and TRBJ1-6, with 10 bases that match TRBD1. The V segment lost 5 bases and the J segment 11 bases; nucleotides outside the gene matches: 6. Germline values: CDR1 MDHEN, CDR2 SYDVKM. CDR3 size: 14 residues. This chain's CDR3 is CASSHRDRGAPLHF. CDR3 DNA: TGTGCCAGCAGTCACCGGGACAGGGGAGCACCCCTCCACTTT.

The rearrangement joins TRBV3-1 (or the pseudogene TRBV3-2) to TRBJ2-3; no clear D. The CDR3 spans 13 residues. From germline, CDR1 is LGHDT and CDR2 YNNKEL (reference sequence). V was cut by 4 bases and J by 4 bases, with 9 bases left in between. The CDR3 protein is CASSLPGSDTQYF. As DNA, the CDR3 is TGTGCCAGCAGCCTCCCCGGGTCAGATACGCAGTATTTT.

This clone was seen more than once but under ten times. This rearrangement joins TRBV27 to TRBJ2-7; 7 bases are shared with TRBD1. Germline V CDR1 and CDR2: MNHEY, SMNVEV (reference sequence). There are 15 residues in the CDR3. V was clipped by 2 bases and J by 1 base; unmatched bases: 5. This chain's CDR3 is CASSLGGQISYEQYF. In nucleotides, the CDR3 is TGTGCCAGCAGTTTAGGGGGACAGATTTCCTACGAGCAGTACTTC.

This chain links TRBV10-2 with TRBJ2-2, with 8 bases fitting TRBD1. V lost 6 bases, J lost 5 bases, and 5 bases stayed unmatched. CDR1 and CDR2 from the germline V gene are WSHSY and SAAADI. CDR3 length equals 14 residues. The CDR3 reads CASSPDRATGELFF. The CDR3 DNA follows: TGCGCCAGCAGCCCGGACAGGGCAACCGGGGAGCTGTTTTTT.

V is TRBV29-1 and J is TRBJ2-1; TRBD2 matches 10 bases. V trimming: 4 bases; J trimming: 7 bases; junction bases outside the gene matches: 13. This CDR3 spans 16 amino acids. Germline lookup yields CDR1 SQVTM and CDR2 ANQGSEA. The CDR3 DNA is TGCAGCGTTGTAGCGGGAGGAACCTTTAGGCATAATGAGCAGTTCTTC. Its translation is CSVVAGGTFRHNEQFF.